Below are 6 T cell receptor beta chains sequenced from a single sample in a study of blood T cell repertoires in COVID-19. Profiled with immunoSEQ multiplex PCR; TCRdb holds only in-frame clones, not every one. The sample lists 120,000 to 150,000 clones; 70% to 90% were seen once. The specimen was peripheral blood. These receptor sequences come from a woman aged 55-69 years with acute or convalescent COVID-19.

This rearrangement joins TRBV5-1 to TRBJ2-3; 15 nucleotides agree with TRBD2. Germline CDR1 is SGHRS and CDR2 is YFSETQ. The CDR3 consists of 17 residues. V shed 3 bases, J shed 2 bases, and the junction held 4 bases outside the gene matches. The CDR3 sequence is CASSSGLAGGITDTQYF. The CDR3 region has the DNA TGCGCCAGCAGCTCGGGACTAGCGGGGGGAATCACAGATACGCAGTATTTT.

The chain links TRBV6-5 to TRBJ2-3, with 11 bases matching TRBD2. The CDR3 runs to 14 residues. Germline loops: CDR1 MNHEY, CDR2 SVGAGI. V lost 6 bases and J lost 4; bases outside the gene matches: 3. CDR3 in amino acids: CASRLAGGSDTQYF. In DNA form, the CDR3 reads TGTGCCAGCAGGCTAGCGGGGGGCTCAGATACGCAGTATTTT.

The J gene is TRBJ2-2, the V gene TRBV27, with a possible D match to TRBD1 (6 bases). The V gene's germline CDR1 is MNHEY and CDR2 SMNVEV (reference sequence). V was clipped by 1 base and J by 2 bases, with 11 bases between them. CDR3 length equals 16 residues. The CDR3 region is CASSLWGQGNTGELFF. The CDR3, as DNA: TGTGCCAGCAGTTTATGGGGACAAGGAAACACCGGGGAGCTGTTTTTT.

The CDR3: CATSRDRTGLYNEQFF. In DNA form, the CDR3 reads TGTGCCACCAGCAGAGATCGGACAGGATTATACAATGAGCAGTTCTTC. The genes are TRBV15 and TRBJ2-1, with 7 bases aligning to TRBD1. CDR3 length: 16 amino acids. Germline CDR1 is LNHNV and CDR2 is YYDKDF (reference sequence). V dropped 0 bases and J dropped 4; count of bases not matched to a gene: 6.

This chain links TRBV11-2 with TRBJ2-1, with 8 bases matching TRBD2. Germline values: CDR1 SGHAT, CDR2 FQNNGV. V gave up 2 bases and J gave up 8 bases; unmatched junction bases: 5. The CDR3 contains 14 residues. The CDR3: CASSLPGLAHEQFF. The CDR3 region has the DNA TGTGCCAGCAGCTTACCAGGACTAGCCCATGAGCAGTTCTTC.

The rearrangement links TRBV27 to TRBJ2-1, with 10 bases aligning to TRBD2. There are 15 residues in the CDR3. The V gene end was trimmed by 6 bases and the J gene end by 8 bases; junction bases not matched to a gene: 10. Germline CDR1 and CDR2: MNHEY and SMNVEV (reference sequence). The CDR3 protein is CASRPGLATIYEQFF. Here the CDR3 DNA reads TGTGCCAGCAGGCCGGGACTAGCGACGATATATGAGCAGTTCTTC.